Below are 29 T cell receptor beta chains sequenced from a single sample in a study of CD8+ T cells in alopecia areata. Reverse transcription of extracted RNA yielded cDNA, which provided the sequencing template. Generated by immunoSEQ multiplex PCR, the TCRdb table keeps only in-frame clones and is missing some. Found here are 100,000 to 150,000 clones, approximately 48% of them singletons; the top ten hold 18%. Sequences were derived from CD8+ T cells sorted from blood, sampled at week 0. These receptors all come from a human donor with alopecia areata.

This rearrangement joins TRBV29-1 to TRBJ1-1; no clear D. The germline V gene has CDR1 SQVTM and CDR2 ANQGSEA. Deletions cut 6 bases from V and 1 base from J, with 9 bases between. This CDR3 has 12 amino acids. As DNA, the CDR3 is TGCAGCGTCAGCACGGGGAACACTGAAGCTTTCTTT. Its protein product is CSVSTGNTEAFF.

The CDR3 nucleotides read TGTGCCAGTAGTATTGAGCATCAGCCCCAGCATTTT. Its translation is CASSIEHQPQHF. The chain combines TRBV19 with TRBJ1-5; D remains ambiguous. V lost 3 bases, J lost 5 bases, and 5 bases lay in between. The CDR3 runs 12 residues. Germline CDR1 LNHDA, CDR2 SQIVND (reference sequence). Variable domain in full (rest from reference TRBV19 and TRBJ1-5): DGGITQSPKYLFRKEGQNVTLSCEQNLNHDAMYWYRQDPGQGLRLIYYSQIVNDFQKGDIAEGYSVSREKKESFPLTVTSAQKNPTAFYLCASSIEHQPQHFGDGTRLSIL.

The V and J genes are TRBV2 and TRBJ1-6; 8 bases fit TRBD1. The V gene's germline CDR1 is SNHLY and CDR2 FYNNEI. CDR3 size: 17 residues. The trim removed 4 bases at V and 0 bases at J, leaving 5 bases unmatched. The CDR3 coding sequence is TGTGCCAGCAGTGGACGACAGGGGCGCTCCTATAATTCACCCCTCCACTTT. Protein product: CASSGRQGRSYNSPLHF. The entire variable domain, with the rest obtained from reference TRBV2 and TRBJ1-6, is as follows: EPEVTQTPSHQVTQMGQEVILRCVPISNHLYFYWYRQILGQKVEFLVSFYNNEISEKSEIFDDQFSVERPDGSNFTLKIRSTKLEDSAMYFCASSGRQGRSYNSPLHFGNGTRLTVT.

This sequence joins TRBV10-3 and TRBJ1-1, with TRBD1 matching over 7 bases. The J segment lost 10 bases and the V segment lost 0 bases, leaving 8 bases of the junction unmatched. The V gene's germline CDR1 is ENHRY and CDR2 SYGVKD. The CDR3 spans 14 residues. The CDR3 here is CAISESKQGVGAFF. Here the CDR3 DNA reads TGTGCCATCAGTGAGTCGAAGCAGGGGGTCGGAGCTTTCTTT.

The V gene is TRBV5-6, the J gene TRBJ2-7, with D hard to call. The CDR3 extends over 13 amino acids. The germline V gene encodes CDR1 SGHDT and CDR2 YYEEEE. V lost 2 bases to trimming and J lost 6 bases, with 12 bases between them. CDR3 sequence (DNA): TGTGCCAGCAGCTTCGCACTTGACGGCGAGCAGTACTTC. It codes for CASSFALDGEQYF.

The chain recombines TRBV6-5 with TRBJ1-4; 10 positions agree with TRBD1. This CDR3 has 16 amino acids. Germline V gene data show CDR1 as MNHEY and CDR2 as SVGAGI. V lost 2 bases to trimming and J lost 8 bases; unmatched junction nucleotides: 8. CDR3 nucleotide sequence: TGTGCCAGCAGTTACGGGACAGGGGCCAGTGTGGAAAAACTGTTTTTT. It yields the protein CASSYGTGASVEKLFF.

The chain joins TRBV9 to TRBJ2-2; 9 positions agree with TRBD1. The length of the CDR3 is 15 residues. Germline V gene lookup returns CDR1 SGDLS and CDR2 YYNGEE. J was trimmed by 1 base and V by 5 bases; bases with no gene match: 3. The CDR3 DNA reads TGTGCCAGCAGGGGGACAGGGCTGAACACCGGGGAGCTGTTTTTT. Its protein is CASRGTGLNTGELFF.

This clone was recorded a few times. CDR3 amino acids: CARRDTLGEKLFF. CDR3 sequence (DNA): TGTGCCAGGAGAGACACCCTGGGTGAAAAACTGTTTTTT. The chain is built from TRBV2 and TRBJ1-4; no clear D gene. The CDR3 sequence is 13 residues long. In germline, CDR1 is SNHLY, CDR2 FYNNEI. V was shortened by 9 bases and J by 7 bases, with 15 bases between the two germline ends.

A remark on this clone: An end of the junction differs from the germline gene, which may be a read error. The chain is built from TRBV30 and TRBJ1-1, with D hard to call. Germline V gene sequence: CDR1 GTSNPN, CDR2 SVGIG (reference sequence). This CDR3 has 14 amino acids. The CDR3 DNA reads as TGTGCCTGGAGTTTGGCTATGGGAAGACACCCTCCCGTCTTT. Translation gives CAWSLAMGRHPPVF.

This clone was recorded a few times. DNA for the CDR3: TGCAGCGTATTCACAGATACGCAGTATTTT. Translated: CSVFTDTQYF. The chain employs TRBV29-1 and TRBJ2-3; no definite D call. Germline CDR1 reads SQVTM; CDR2 reads ANQGSEA. Trimming pared 6 bases from V and 2 bases from J, leaving 3 bases between. This CDR3 comprises 10 residues.

V and J are TRBV2 and TRBJ2-1; 9 positions match TRBD1. The CDR3 extends over 14 amino acids. The germline V gene encodes CDR1 SNHLY and CDR2 FYNNEI. V lost 4 bases, J lost 8 bases, and 6 bases stayed unmatched. CDR3 DNA: TGTGCCAGCAGTGTGGGACAGGGAACGCATGAGCAGTTCTTC. Amino acid sequence: CASSVGQGTHEQFF.

The CDR3 sequence: CASSLYPGRYQETQYF. In nucleotides, the CDR3 is TGTGCCAGCAGTTTATATCCGGGTCGGTACCAAGAGACCCAGTACTTC. The V call is TRBV27, the J call TRBJ2-5; D is unclear. V was trimmed by 1 base and J by 0 bases, leaving 12 bases between them. The CDR3 spans 16 residues. Looked up from germline, CDR1 is MNHEY and CDR2 is SMNVEV (reference sequence).

The chain employs TRBV2 and TRBJ1-2; D perhaps matches TRBD1 (5 bases). This CDR3 has 14 amino acids. The germline V gene encodes CDR1 SNHLY and CDR2 FYNNEI. V lost 4 bases, J lost 6 bases, and 15 bases lay in between. The chain's CDR3 is CASSGLDKGDGYTF. CDR3 sequence (DNA): TGTGCCAGCAGTGGATTGGACAAAGGAGATGGCTACACCTTC. The full variable domain, its missing parts supplied by reference TRBV2 and TRBJ1-2, is EPEVTQTPSHQVTQMGQEVILRCVPISNHLYFYWYRQILGQKVEFLVSFYNNEISEKSEIFDDQFSVERPDGSNFTLKIRSTKLEDSAMYFCASSGLDKGDGYTFGSGTRLTVV.

There are a few counts of this clone. The chain is built from TRBV5-6 and TRBJ2-3, with 8 bases aligning to TRBD2. Germline values: CDR1 SGHDT, CDR2 YYEEEE. Unmatched junction bases numbered 4, after V lost 3 bases and J lost 10 bases. The CDR3 contains 12 residues. The CDR3 region is CASSSPGGPQYF. The CDR3 DNA follows: TGTGCCAGCAGCTCCCCGGGGGGGCCGCAGTATTTT.

The rearrangement joins TRBV7-9 to TRBJ2-1; TRBD2 matches 9 bases. J gave up 5 bases and V 1 base, and 9 bases lay outside the gene matches. Germline V gene lookup returns CDR1 SEHNR and CDR2 FQNEAQ (reference sequence). This CDR3 contains 17 residues. The CDR3 spells CASSLEVAGALDNEQFF. The DNA of the CDR3 is TGTGCCAGCAGCTTAGAGGTAGCGGGGGCCCTTGACAATGAGCAGTTCTTC. The full variable domain, completed using reference TRBV7-9 and TRBJ2-1, is DTGVSQNPRHKITKRGQNVTFRCDPISEHNRLYWYRQTLGQGPEFLTYFQNEAQLEKSRLLSDRFSAERPKGSFSTLEIQRTEQGDSAMYLCASSLEVAGALDNEQFFGPGTRLTVL.

This chain links TRBV28 with TRBJ2-5; TRBD1 agrees at 7 bases. The J segment lost 1 base and the V segment lost 7 bases, leaving 3 bases of the junction unmatched. CDR1 is MDHEN, CDR2 SYDVKM, per germline. The CDR3 totals 13 residues. CDR3 sequence reads: CASIPGGQETQYF. CDR3 nucleotides: TGTGCCAGCATCCCAGGGGGCCAAGAGACCCAGTACTTC.

This clone was recorded only once. In nucleotides, the CDR3 is TGTGCCAGCAGCTTAGCAGGGGGTATCTACAATGAGCAGTTCTTC. Amino acid sequence: CASSLAGGIYNEQFF. The J gene is TRBJ2-1, the V gene TRBV11-2; 7 nucleotides agree with TRBD1. The germline CDR1 and CDR2 sequences are SGHAT and FQNNGV. The V gene end was trimmed by 1 base and the J gene end by 3 bases; junction bases not matched to a gene: 3. The CDR3 covers 15 residues.

This chain's CDR3 is CSVDPKGQVDYEQYF. The CDR3 bases are TGCAGCGTTGATCCTAAGGGACAGGTAGACTACGAGCAGTACTTC. The chain recombines TRBV29-1 with TRBJ2-7, with 8 bases aligning to TRBD1. The germline CDR1 and CDR2 sequences are SQVTM and ANQGSEA. Trimming cost V 3 bases and J 3 bases; bases outside gene matches: 10. CDR3 size: 15 residues.

V is TRBV6-1 and J is TRBJ2-7; D is unresolved. Germline V gives CDR1 MNHNS, CDR2 SASEGT. The CDR3 has 16 amino acids. Trimming shortened V by 0 bases and J by 3 bases, and 15 bases separated the two germline ends. The CDR3 protein is CASSEALRTIYYEQYF. The CDR3 nucleotides read TGTGCCAGCAGTGAAGCGCTTCGAACAATATACTACGAGCAGTACTTC.

This clone was recorded a few times. The CDR3 DNA is TGCGCCAGCAGCCCATCGTTGAGGGGGTTTGAGCAGTACTTC. Protein product: CASSPSLRGFEQYF. This sequence joins TRBV4-1 and TRBJ2-7, with D possibly matching TRBD1 (6 bases). This CDR3 spans 14 amino acids. V gave up 4 bases and J gave up 7 bases, with 17 bases separating them. Germline assignment: CDR1 MGHRA and CDR2 YSYEKL.

There are many counts of this clone. The chain has TRBV6-1 and TRBJ2-7; TRBD1 matches 7 bases. This CDR3 region has 14 residues. J lost 3 bases, V lost 4 bases, and 6 bases had no gene match. Germline CDR1 reads MNHNS; CDR2 reads SASEGT. In nucleotides, the CDR3 is TGTGCCAGCAGTGGCAGGGGACAGAACTACGAGCAGTACTTC. Amino acids: CASSGRGQNYEQYF.

There are a few counts of this clone. The chain's CDR3 is CASSTLDTYNEQFF. CDR3 sequence (DNA): TGTGCCAGTAGCACCCTTGACACTTACAATGAGCAGTTCTTC. The chain recombines TRBV19 with TRBJ2-1, with D uncertain. The CDR3 is made up of 14 amino acids. Trimming pared 6 bases from V and 4 bases from J, leaving 13 bases between. CDR1 is LNHDA and CDR2 is SQIVND in the germline V gene (reference sequence).

In its sample, this clone was seen many times. The genes are TRBV19 and TRBJ2-7; D unclear. V was trimmed by 6 bases and J by 1 base, leaving 10 bases between them. This CDR3 region has 13 residues. Germline V gene lookup returns CDR1 LNHDA and CDR2 SQIVND (reference sequence). The CDR3 region is CASSKERSYEQYF. CDR3 in DNA: TGTGCCAGTAGCAAGGAGAGATCCTACGAGCAGTACTTC.

The chain links TRBV23-1 to TRBJ2-1; D assignment may be TRBD1 or TRBD2 (5 bases each). TRBV23-1 counts as an open reading frame of uncertain function. This CDR3 has 15 residues. The germline V and J ends were trimmed by 8 bases and 9 bases, with 23 bases remaining between them. The CDR3: CASGRPGPAGGEQFF. CDR3 nucleotide sequence: TGCGCCAGCGGCCGTCCGGGACCCGCGGGCGGTGAGCAGTTCTTC.

The chain couples TRBV5-1 to TRBJ2-3; D unresolved. The CDR3 is 13 residues long. Trimming took off 3 bases at V and 1 base at J, with 6 bases between the two ends. Per the germline V gene, CDR1 is SGHRS and CDR2 is YFSETQ. This CDR3 reads CASSSDGTDTQYF. CDR3 coding DNA: TGCGCCAGCAGCTCGGATGGCACAGATACGCAGTATTTT.

This rearrangement joins TRBV30 to TRBJ2-7; possibly TRBD1 or TRBD2 for D (5 bases each). The germline gives CDR1 GTSNPN, CDR2 SVGIG (reference sequence). The V end lost 2 bases, the J end lost 6 bases, and 8 bases lay between the germline ends. The CDR3 is 11 amino acids. This CDR3 is CAWSTGTEQYF. The CDR3 DNA reads as TGTGCCTGGAGTACTGGGACCGAGCAGTACTTC.

There are a few counts of this clone. This sequence joins TRBV19 and TRBJ1-1; D remains ambiguous. The CDR3 sequence is 15 residues long. In germline, CDR1 is LNHDA, CDR2 SQIVND (reference sequence). Trimming pared 1 base from V and 0 bases from J, leaving 9 bases between. This CDR3 is CASSIASVLNTEAFF. In DNA form, the CDR3 reads TGTGCCAGTAGTATAGCATCTGTATTGAACACTGAAGCTTTCTTT.

The J gene is TRBJ2-5, the V gene TRBV5-6, with 11 bases identical to TRBD2. The CDR3 spans 16 residues. CDR1 is SGHDT, CDR2 YYEEEE, per germline. V trimming: 2 bases; J trimming: 2 bases; junction bases outside the gene matches: 5. The CDR3 here is CASSLAGLAAQETQYF. The CDR3 DNA follows: TGTGCCAGCAGCTTAGCGGGACTAGCGGCTCAAGAGACCCAGTACTTC. The full variable domain, completed using reference TRBV5-6 and TRBJ2-5, is DAGVTQSPTHLIKTRGQQVTLRCSPKSGHDTVSWYQQALGQGPQFIFQYYEEEERQRGNFPDRFSGHQFPNYSSELNVNALLLGDSALYLCASSLAGLAAQETQYFGPGTRLLVL.

The V call is TRBV30, the J call TRBJ1-1, with unresolved D. V was cut by 2 bases and J by 1 base, with 8 bases left in between. Germline CDR1 GTSNPN, CDR2 SVGIG (reference sequence). The CDR3 length is 13 residues. The CDR3 DNA reads TGTGCCTGGAGTAATATGGGGAACACTGAAGCTTTCTTT. This codes for CAWSNMGNTEAFF.